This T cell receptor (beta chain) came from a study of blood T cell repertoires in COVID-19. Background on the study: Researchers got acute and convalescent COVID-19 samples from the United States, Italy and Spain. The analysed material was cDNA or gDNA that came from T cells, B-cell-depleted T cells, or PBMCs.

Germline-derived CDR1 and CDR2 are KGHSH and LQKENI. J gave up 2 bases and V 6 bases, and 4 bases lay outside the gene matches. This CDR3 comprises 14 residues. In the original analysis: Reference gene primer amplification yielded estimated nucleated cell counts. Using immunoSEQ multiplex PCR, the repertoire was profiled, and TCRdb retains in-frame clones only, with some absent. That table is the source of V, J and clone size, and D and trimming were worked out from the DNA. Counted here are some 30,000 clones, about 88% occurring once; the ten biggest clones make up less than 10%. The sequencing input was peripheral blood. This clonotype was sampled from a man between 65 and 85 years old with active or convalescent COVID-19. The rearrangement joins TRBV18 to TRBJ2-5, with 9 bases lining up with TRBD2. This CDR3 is CASSSAGGQETQYF. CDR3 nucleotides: TGTGCCAGCTCGTCCGCGGGGGGGCAAGAGACCCAGTACTTC.